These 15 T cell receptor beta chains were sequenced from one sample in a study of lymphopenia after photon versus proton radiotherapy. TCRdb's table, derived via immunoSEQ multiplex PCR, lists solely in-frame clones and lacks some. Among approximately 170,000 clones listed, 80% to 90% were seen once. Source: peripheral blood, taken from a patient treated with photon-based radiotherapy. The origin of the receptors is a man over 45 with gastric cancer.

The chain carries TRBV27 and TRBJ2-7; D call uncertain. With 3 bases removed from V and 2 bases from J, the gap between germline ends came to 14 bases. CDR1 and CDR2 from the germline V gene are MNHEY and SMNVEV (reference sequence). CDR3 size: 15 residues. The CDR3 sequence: CASSLKSLSAYEQYF. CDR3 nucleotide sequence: TGTGCCAGCAGTTTGAAATCCTTAAGCGCCTACGAGCAGTACTTC.

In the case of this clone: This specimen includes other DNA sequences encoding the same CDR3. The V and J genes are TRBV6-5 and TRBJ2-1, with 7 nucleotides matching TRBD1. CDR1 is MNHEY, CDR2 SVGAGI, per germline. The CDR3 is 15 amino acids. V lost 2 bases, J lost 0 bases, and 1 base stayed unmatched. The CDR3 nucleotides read TGTGCCAGCAGTTACAGGGACAGCTCCTACAATGAGCAGTTCTTC. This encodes CASSYRDSSYNEQFF.

CDR3 protein: CASSSYTDTGELFF. The CDR3 DNA reads TGTGCCAGCAGCTCCTATACAGACACCGGGGAGCTGTTTTTT. The chain has TRBV7-2 and TRBJ2-2; no clear D gene. Germline CDR1 SGHTA, CDR2 FQGNSA. The ends were cut back, 4 bases at V and 3 bases at J, with 9 bases in the middle. This CDR3 has 14 amino acids.

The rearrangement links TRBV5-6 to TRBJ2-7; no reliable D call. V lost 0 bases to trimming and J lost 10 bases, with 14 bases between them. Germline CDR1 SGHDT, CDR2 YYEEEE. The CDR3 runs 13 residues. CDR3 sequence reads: CASSLADRSRQYF. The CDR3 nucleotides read TGTGCCAGCAGCTTGGCCGATAGGTCACGCCAGTACTTC. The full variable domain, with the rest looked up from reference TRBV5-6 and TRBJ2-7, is DAGVTQSPTHLIKTRGQQVTLRCSPKSGHDTVSWYQQALGQGPQFIFQYYEEEERQRGNFPDRFSGHQFPNYSSELNVNALLLGDSALYLCASSLADRSRQYFGPGTRLTVT.

CDR3 region: CASSEGVGLAGYYEQYF. In nucleotides, the CDR3 is TGTGCCAGCAGTGAAGGGGTCGGACTAGCGGGATACTACGAGCAGTACTTC. This chain joins TRBV25-1 and TRBJ2-7; TRBD2 aligns across 12 bases. The CDR3 runs 17 residues. Germline V gene data show CDR1 as MGHDK and CDR2 as SYGVNS. V dropped 2 bases and J dropped 3; count of bases not matched to a gene: 8.

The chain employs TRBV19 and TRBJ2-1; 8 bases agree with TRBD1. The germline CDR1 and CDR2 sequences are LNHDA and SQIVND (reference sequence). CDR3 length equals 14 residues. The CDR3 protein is CASVGQGAGNEQFF. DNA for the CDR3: TGTGCTTCGGTCGGGCAGGGGGCTGGCAATGAGCAGTTCTTC.

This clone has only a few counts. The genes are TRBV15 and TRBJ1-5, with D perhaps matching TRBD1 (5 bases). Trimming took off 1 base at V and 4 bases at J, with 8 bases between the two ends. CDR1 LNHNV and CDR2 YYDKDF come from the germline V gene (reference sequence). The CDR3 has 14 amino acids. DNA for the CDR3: TGTGCCACCAGCAGAGCAGACAGAAATCAGCCCCAGCATTTT. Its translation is CATSRADRNQPQHF.

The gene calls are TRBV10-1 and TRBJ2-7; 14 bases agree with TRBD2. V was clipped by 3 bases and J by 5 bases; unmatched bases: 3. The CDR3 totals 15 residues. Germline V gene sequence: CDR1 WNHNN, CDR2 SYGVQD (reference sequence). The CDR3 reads CASSEGTSGRNEQYF. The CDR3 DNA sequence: TGCGCCAGCAGTGAAGGGACTAGCGGGAGAAACGAGCAGTACTTC.

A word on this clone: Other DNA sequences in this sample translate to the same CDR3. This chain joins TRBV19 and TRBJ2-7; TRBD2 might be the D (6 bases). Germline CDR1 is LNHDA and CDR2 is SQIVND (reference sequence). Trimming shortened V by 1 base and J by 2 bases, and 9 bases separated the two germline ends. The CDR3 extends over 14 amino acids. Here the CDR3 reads CASSIAGGTYEQYF. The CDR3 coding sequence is TGTGCCAGTAGTATAGCTGGCGGGACCTACGAGCAGTACTTC.

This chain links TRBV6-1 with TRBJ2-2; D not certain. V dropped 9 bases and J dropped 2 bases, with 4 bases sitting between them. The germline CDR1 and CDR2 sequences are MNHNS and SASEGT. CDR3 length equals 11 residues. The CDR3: CASLNTGELFF. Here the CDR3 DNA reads TGTGCCAGTCTCAACACCGGGGAGCTGTTTTTT.

CDR3 bases: TGTGCCAGCAGCTTGGTGGGGACAGATGGCTACACCTTC. Protein sequence: CASSLVGTDGYTF. The rearrangement uses TRBV5-4 and TRBJ1-2, with TRBD1 matching 7 bases. Unmatched junction bases numbered 2, after V lost 0 bases and J lost 6 bases. This CDR3 contains 13 residues. Germline V CDR1 and CDR2: SGHNT, YYREEE (reference sequence).

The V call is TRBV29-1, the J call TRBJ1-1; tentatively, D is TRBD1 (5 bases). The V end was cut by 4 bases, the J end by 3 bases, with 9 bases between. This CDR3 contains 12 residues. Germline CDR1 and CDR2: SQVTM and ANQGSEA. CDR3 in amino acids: CSVGGWDTEAFF. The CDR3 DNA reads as TGCAGCGTTGGGGGCTGGGACACTGAAGCTTTCTTT.

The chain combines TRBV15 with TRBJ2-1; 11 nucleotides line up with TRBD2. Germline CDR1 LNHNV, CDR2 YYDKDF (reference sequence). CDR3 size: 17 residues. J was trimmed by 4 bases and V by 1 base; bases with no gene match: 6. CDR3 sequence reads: CATSRGIAGGAYNEQFF. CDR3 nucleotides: TGTGCCACCAGCAGAGGCATAGCGGGAGGGGCGTACAATGAGCAGTTCTTC. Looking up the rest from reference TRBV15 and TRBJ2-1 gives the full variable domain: DAMVIQNPRYQVTQFGKPVTLSCSQTLNHNVMYWYQQKSSQAPKLLFHYYDKDFNNEADTPDNFQSRRPNTSFCFLDIRSPGLGDTAMYLCATSRGIAGGAYNEQFFGPGTRLTVL.

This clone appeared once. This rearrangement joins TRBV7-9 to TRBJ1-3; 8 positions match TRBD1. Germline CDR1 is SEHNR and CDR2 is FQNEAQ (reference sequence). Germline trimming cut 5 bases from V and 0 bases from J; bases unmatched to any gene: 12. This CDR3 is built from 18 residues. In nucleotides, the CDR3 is TGTGCCAGCAGCACCCGGACAGGGACCGCTTCCTCTGGAAACACCATATATTTT. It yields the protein CASSTRTGTASSGNTIYF. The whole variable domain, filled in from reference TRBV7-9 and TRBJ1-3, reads DTGVSQNPRHKITKRGQNVTFRCDPISEHNRLYWYRQTLGQGPEFLTYFQNEAQLEKSRLLSDRFSAERPKGSFSTLEIQRTEQGDSAMYLCASSTRTGTASSGNTIYFGEGSWLTVV.

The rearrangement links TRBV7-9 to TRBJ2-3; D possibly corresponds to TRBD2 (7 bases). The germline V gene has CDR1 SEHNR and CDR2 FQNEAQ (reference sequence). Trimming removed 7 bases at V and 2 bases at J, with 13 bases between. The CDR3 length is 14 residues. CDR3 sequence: CASIQGGDTDTQYF. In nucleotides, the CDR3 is TGTGCCAGCATCCAAGGGGGGGACACAGATACGCAGTATTTT.